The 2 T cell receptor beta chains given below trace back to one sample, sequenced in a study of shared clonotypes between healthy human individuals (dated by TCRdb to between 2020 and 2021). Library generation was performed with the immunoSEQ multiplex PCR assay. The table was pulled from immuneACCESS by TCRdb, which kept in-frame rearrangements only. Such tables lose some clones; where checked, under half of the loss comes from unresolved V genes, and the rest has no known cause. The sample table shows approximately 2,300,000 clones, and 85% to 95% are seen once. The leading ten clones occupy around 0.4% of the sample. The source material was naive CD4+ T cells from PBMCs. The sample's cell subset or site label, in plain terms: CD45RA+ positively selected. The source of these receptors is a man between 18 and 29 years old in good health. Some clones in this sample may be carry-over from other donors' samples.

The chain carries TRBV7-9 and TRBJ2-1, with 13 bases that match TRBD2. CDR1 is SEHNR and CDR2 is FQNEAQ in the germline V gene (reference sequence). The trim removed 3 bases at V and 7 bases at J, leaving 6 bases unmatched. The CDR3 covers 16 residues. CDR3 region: CASSFSTSGRRNEQFF. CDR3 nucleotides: TGTGCCAGCAGCTTCTCGACTAGCGGGAGGAGGAATGAGCAGTTCTTC.

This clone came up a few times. The CDR3 DNA sequence: TGTGCCAGCAGCGTAACCGGGACAAAGAACACTGAAGCTTTCTTT. It translates to CASSVTGTKNTEAFF. The J gene is TRBJ1-1, the V gene TRBV2; perhaps TRBD1 as D (6 bases). The germline CDR1 and CDR2 sequences are SNHLY and FYNNEI. V lost 6 bases, J lost 1 base, and 15 bases lay in between. The CDR3 runs to 15 residues. The full variable domain, its missing parts supplied by reference TRBV2 and TRBJ1-1, is EPEVTQTPSHQVTQMGQEVILRCVPISNHLYFYWYRQILGQKVEFLVSFYNNEISEKSEIFDDQFSVERPDGSNFTLKIRSTKLEDSAMYFCASSVTGTKNTEAFFGQGTRLTVV.